The subject of this entry is one TCR beta chain. The data stem from a study of T cell changes during pregnancy in multiple sclerosis. TCRdb keeps only in-frame clones here, not all; method: immunoSEQ multiplex PCR. Counted here are around 95,000 clones, under 95% occurring once; the ten biggest clones make up 2% to 3%. Germline values: CDR1 SGHRS, CDR2 YFSETQ. V shed 1 base and J 5 bases; nucleotides not matched to a gene: 1. CDR3 length equals 13 residues. Specimen: peripheral blood, collected after pregnancy. This sequence joins TRBV5-1 and TRBJ2-3, with TRBD1 identical over 7 bases. The sequence was obtained from a female donor in good health, enrolled as a control in a pregnancy study. This CDR3 is CASSLPGGDTQYF. In DNA, the CDR3 is TGCGCCAGCAGCTTGCCAGGGGGAGATACGCAGTATTTT.